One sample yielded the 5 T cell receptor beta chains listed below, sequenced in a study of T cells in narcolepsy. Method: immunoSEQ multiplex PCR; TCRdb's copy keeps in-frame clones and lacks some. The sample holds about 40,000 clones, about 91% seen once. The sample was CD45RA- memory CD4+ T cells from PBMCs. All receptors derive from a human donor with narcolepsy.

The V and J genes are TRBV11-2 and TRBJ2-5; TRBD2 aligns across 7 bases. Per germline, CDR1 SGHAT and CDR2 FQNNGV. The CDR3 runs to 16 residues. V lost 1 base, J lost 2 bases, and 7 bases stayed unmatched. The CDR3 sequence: CASSLGSGTEQETQYF. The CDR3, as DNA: TGTGCCAGCAGCTTAGGGAGCGGGACCGAACAAGAGACCCAGTACTTC.

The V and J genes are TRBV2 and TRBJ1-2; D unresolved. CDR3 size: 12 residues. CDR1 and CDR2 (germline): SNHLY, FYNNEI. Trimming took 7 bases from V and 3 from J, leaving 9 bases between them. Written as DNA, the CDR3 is TGTGCCAGCAATCCCTCCGACTATGGCTACACCTTC. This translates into CASNPSDYGYTF.

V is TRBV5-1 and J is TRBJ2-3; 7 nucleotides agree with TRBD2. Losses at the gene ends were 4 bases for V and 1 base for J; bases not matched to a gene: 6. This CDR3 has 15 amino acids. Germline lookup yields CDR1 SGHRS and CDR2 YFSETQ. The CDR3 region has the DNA TGCGCCAGCAGCCCCAGTACTAGCGGCACAGATACGCAGTATTTT. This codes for CASSPSTSGTDTQYF.

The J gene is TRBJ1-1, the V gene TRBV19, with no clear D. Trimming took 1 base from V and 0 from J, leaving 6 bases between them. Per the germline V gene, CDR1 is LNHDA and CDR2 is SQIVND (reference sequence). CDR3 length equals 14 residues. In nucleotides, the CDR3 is TGTGCCAGTAGTATAGGAATGGTGAACACTGAAGCTTTCTTT. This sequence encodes CASSIGMVNTEAFF.

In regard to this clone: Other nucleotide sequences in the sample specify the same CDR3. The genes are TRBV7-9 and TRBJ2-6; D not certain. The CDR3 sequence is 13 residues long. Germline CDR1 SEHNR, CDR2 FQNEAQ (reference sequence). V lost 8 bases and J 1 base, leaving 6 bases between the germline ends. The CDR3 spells CASSSSGANVLTF. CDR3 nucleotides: TGTGCCAGCTCCTCTTCTGGGGCCAACGTCCTGACTTTC.